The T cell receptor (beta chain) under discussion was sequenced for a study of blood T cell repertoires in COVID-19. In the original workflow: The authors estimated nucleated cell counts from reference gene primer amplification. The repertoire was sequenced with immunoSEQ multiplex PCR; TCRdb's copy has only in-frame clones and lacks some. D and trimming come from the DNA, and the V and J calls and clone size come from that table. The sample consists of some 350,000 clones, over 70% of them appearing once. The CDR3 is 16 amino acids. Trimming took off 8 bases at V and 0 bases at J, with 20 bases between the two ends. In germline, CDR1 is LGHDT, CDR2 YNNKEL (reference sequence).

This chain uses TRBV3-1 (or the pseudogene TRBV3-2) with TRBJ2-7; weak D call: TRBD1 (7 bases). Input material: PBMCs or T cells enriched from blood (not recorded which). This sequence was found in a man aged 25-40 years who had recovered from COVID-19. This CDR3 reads CASPIGGGNFSYEQYF. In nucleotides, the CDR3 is TGTGCCAGCCCAATTGGAGGGGGCAACTTCTCCTACGAGCAGTACTTC.